These T cell receptor beta chains were read from a single sample in a study of Graves' ophthalmopathy and Graves' hyperthyroidism. TCRdb reprocessed the multiplex PCR reads via MiXCR and lists one record per CDR3 protein. The data show 170,000 or so distinct CDR3 sequences, roughly two fifths seen once. Specimen: peripheral blood. The source of these receptors is a woman aged 40 to 50 with Graves' ophthalmopathy. The CDR3 runs from the conserved cysteine through the conserved F or W. The D gene is left open where the match is weak. A row's size may be missing; if present it is once, few, many or a size class.

J,V,size,D,DNA,CDR3
TRBJ1-1,TRBV27,NA,NA,TGTGCCAGCAGTTTATTCTGGGGACAGAACACTGAAGCTTTCTTT,CASSLFWGQNTEAFF
TRBJ2-7,TRBV27,many,TRBD1,TGTGCCAGCAGGCGGACAGGGGCTTCCTACGAGCAGTACTTC,CASRRTGASYEQYF
TRBJ2-2,TRBV5-1,many,TRBD1,TGCGCCAGCAGCTTGACTGGACAGGGCACCGGGGAGCTGTTTTTT,CASSLTGQGTGELFF
TRBJ2-7,TRBV7-2,NA,NA,TGTGCCAGCAGGAAAAGCGGTTTACCCTCCTACGAGCAGTACTTC,CASRKSGLPSYEQYF
TRBJ2-5,TRBV7-8,many,TRBD2,TGTGCCAGCAGCTTAGGAAGGACTAGCGGGGGAGCTCAAGAGACCCAGTACTTC,CASSLGRTSGGAQETQYF
TRBJ2-5,TRBV24-1,NA,NA,TGTGCCACCAGTGATTGGGTCGGGGGTCAAGAGACCCAGTACTTC,CATSDWVGGQETQYF
TRBJ1-2,TRBV6-1,few,TRBD1,TGTACCAGCAGCACAGGGGTACGCGGCTACACCTTC,CTSSTGVRGYTF
TRBJ1-2,TRBV12-3/TRBV12-4,many,TRBD1,TGTGCCAGCAGTCCCAGGGGGTTTGGCTACACCTTC,CASSPRGFGYTF
TRBJ1-6,TRBV6-1,NA,TRBD1,TGTGCCAGTGGACAGGGGGCCTGGAATTCACCCCTCCACTTT,CASGQGAWNSPLHF
TRBJ1-5,TRBV28,NA,NA,TGTGCCAGCAGAAGTCAGGGGTATAGCAATCAGCCCCAGCATTTT,CASRSQGYSNQPQHF
TRBJ1-5,TRBV3-1,many,NA,TGTGCCAGCAGCCAAGATACCCTCAATCAGCCCCAGCATTTT,CASSQDTLNQPQHF
TRBJ1-5,TRBV2,NA,NA,TGTGCCAGCAGCGAAGGGTTTACAAGTCAGCCCCAGCATTTT,CASSEGFTSQPQHF
TRBJ2-7,TRBV27,NA,NA,TGTGCCAGCAGTTTATCGTTCACCGGGGACGAGCAGTACTTC,CASSLSFTGDEQYF
TRBJ2-7,TRBV12-5,many,NA,TGTGCTAGTGGTTTGACCGGGGGCGGGGAGCAGTACTTC,CASGLTGGGEQYF
TRBJ1-1,TRBV12-3/TRBV12-4,NA,TRBD1,TGTGCCAGCAGTTTGTACGGACAGGGGGCCGGCACTGAAGCTTTCTTT,CASSLYGQGAGTEAFF
TRBJ1-5,TRBV28,NA,NA,TGTGCCAGCAGGGGGCTTCAGCCCCAGCATTTT,CASRGLQPQHF
TRBJ1-2,TRBV4-2,many,NA,TGTGCCAGCAGCCAAGATGATCAGGCCCTCCTCTACACCTTC,CASSQDDQALLYTF
TRBJ2-5,TRBV19,many,NA,TGTGCCAGTAGTCTCTCCGGCGCCCGGGAGACCCAGTACTTC,CASSLSGARETQYF
TRBJ2-1,TRBV7-9,many,TRBD2,TGTGCCAGCAGCCCCCGGGCTAGCGGTTACAATGAGCAGTTCTTC,CASSPRASGYNEQFF
TRBJ2-5,TRBV6-5,NA,NA,TGTGCCAGCAGTTTAATAGTACAAGAGACCCAGTACTTC,CASSLIVQETQYF
TRBJ2-5,TRBV28,many,NA,TGTGCCAGCAGTCCTGGACAGCTTCAGGAGACCCAGTACTTC,CASSPGQLQETQYF
TRBJ1-2,TRBV28,NA,NA,TGTGCCAGCAGGTCGATGGGGAGGCCTGGCTACACCTTC,CASRSMGRPGYTF
TRBJ1-6,TRBV6-1,once,NA,TGTGCCAGCAGTCCGGACAGCACGAATTCACCCCTCCACTTT,CASSPDSTNSPLHF
TRBJ1-5,TRBV6-5,many,NA,TGTGCCAGCAGTTACTTACCAATCAATAGCAATCAGCCCCAGCATTTT,CASSYLPINSNQPQHF